This is a list of T cell receptor beta chains from one sample in a study of T cell repertoires in cytomegalovirus infection. TCRdb re-called the reads through MiXCR, storing one row per CDR3 protein. The sample has around 330,000 distinct CDR3 sequences, 17% seen once. Sequences were obtained from PBMCs. These receptors all stem from a human donor in good health (CMV status not recorded). Some clones in this sample may be carry-over from other donors' samples. CDR3s leave out the opening cysteine and the closing phenylalanine or tryptophan. Clone size appears in some rows only: once, few, many, or a class for an expanded clone.

CDR3 protein: ASSQEGSSYNSPLH
clone size: many
V gene: TRBV4-2
CDR3 length: 14
J gene: TRBJ1-6

CDR3 protein: ASSLGQSYNSPLH
clone size: many
V gene: TRBV7-2
CDR3 length: 13
J gene: TRBJ1-6

CDR3 protein: ASSRDRDYGYT
clone size: many
V gene: TRBV6-5
CDR3 length: 11
J gene: TRBJ1-2

CDR3 protein: ASGRGGVNEQF
clone size: few
V gene: TRBV12-3/TRBV12-4
CDR3 length: 11
J gene: TRBJ2-1

CDR3 protein: ASSSRIQGRLDGYT
clone size: many
V gene: TRBV7-2
CDR3 length: 14
J gene: TRBJ1-2

CDR3 protein: ASSYGGLAF
clone size: NA
V gene: TRBV6-5
CDR3 length: 9
J gene: TRBJ1-1

CDR3 protein: AISESFRGNNQPQH
clone size: many
V gene: TRBV10-3
CDR3 length: 14
J gene: TRBJ1-5

CDR3 protein: ASSPRDRGISEQY
clone size: medium-sized
V gene: TRBV12-3/TRBV12-4
CDR3 length: 13
J gene: TRBJ2-7

CDR3 protein: ASSSWTNQPQH
clone size: many
V gene: TRBV7-2
CDR3 length: 11
J gene: TRBJ1-5

CDR3 protein: ASSLVAGGFTDTQY
clone size: many
V gene: TRBV7-2
CDR3 length: 14
J gene: TRBJ2-3

CDR3 protein: ASTGTLGTGDNEQY
clone size: few
V gene: TRBV28
CDR3 length: 14
J gene: TRBJ2-7

CDR3 protein: ASSATGGSYGYT
clone size: NA
V gene: TRBV7-8
CDR3 length: 12
J gene: TRBJ1-2

CDR3 protein: ASSPQGGGTEAF
clone size: many
V gene: TRBV7-9
CDR3 length: 12
J gene: TRBJ1-1

CDR3 protein: ASSRLGGEDYGYT
clone size: NA
V gene: TRBV5-1
CDR3 length: 13
J gene: TRBJ1-2

CDR3 protein: SARVAATNYGYT
clone size: few
V gene: TRBV20-1
CDR3 length: 12
J gene: TRBJ1-2

CDR3 protein: ASSRQGFSGNTIY
clone size: NA
V gene: TRBV19
CDR3 length: 13
J gene: TRBJ1-3

CDR3 protein: ASSLRASGGGTDTQY
clone size: NA
V gene: TRBV28
CDR3 length: 15
J gene: TRBJ2-3